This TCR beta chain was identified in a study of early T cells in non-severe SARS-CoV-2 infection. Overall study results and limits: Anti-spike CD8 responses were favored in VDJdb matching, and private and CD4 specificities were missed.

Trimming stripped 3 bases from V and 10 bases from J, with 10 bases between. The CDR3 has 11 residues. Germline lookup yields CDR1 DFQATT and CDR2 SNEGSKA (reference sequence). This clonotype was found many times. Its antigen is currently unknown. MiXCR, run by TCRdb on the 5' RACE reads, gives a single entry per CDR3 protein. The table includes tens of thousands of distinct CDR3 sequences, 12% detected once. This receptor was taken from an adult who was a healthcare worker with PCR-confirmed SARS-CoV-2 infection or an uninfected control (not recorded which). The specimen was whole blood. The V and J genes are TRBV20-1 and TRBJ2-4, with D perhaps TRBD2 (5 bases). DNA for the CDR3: TGCAGTGCTAGTTCCGGACTGATTCAGTACTTC. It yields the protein CSASSGLIQYF.